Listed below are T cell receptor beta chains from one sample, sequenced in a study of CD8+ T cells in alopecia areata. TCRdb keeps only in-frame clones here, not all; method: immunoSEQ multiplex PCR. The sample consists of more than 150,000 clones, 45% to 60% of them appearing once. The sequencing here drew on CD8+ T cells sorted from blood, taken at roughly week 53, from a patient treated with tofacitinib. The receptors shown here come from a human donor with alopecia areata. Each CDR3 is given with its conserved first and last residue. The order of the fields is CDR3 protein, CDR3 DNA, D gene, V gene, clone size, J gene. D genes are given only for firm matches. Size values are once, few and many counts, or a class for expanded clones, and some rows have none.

CASSLFQGGNTEAFF	TGTGCCAGCAGTTTATTCCAGGGAGGGAACACTGAAGCTTTCTTT	-	TRBV27	-	TRBJ1-1
CASSSPGGQETQYF	TGCGCCAGCAGCTCCCCGGGCGGCCAAGAGACCCAGTACTTC	-	TRBV5-1	-	TRBJ2-5
CASSQIDLAKNIQYF	TGCGCCAGCAGCCAAATTGACCTAGCCAAAAACATTCAGTACTTC	-	TRBV4-1	-	TRBJ2-4
CASSEYDPTEQYF	TGTGCCAGCAGTGAATATGACCCTACCGAGCAGTACTTC	-	TRBV25-1	-	TRBJ2-7
CASSMDPGTGYEKLFF	TGTGCCAGCAGCATGGACCCTGGGACAGGGTATGAAAAACTGTTTTTT	TRBD1	TRBV7-6	few	TRBJ1-4
CASSLTGLSSYEQYF	TGTGCCAGCAGCTTGACAGGCCTGAGCTCCTACGAGCAGTACTTC	-	TRBV7-8	-	TRBJ2-7
CSVVGLQGSNTEAFF	TGCAGCGTTGTCGGCTTACAGGGCTCGAATACTGAAGCTTTCTTT	-	TRBV29-1	-	TRBJ1-1
CASSEAGQPQHF	TGTGCCAGCAGTGAAGCTGGCCAGCCCCAGCATTTT	-	TRBV2	few	TRBJ1-5
CASKGGSGYRYTF	TGTGCCAGCAAAGGCGGGTCGGGATATCGCTACACCTTC	-	TRBV27	-	TRBJ1-2
CAISETSGTGDSDTQYF	TGTGCCATCAGTGAGACCTCCGGGACAGGGGATTCAGATACGCAGTATTTT	TRBD1	TRBV10-3	few	TRBJ2-3
CASSWAGGARNEQFF	TGTGCCAGCAGCTGGGCCGGGGGGGCTCGTAATGAGCAGTTCTTC	TRBD2	TRBV5-4	few	TRBJ2-1
CSALQGLEQYF	TGCAGTGCTCTACAGGGGCTAGAGCAGTACTTC	TRBD1	TRBV20-1	-	TRBJ2-5
CASSMWTASPGELFF	TGTGCCAGCAGTATGTGGACCGCTTCGCCCGGGGAGCTGTTTTTT	-	TRBV27	-	TRBJ2-2
CASSLSPRSTQYF	TGTGCCAGCAGTTTATCCCCCAGGTCAACGCAGTATTTT	-	TRBV27	few	TRBJ2-3
CASSYSEGNGYTF	TGTGCCAGCAGTTACTCCGAGGGAAATGGCTACACCTTC	-	TRBV6-5	-	TRBJ1-2
CASSPGGEQFF	TGTGCCAGCAGCCCAGGGGGTGAGCAGTTCTTC	TRBD1	TRBV7-2	-	TRBJ2-1
CASSLGQGTDSPLHF	TGTGCCAGCAGCTTAGGACAGGGTACGGATTCACCCCTCCACTTT	TRBD1	TRBV7-8	-	TRBJ1-6
CASSYNAADTQYF	TGTGCCAGCAGTTACAACGCGGCAGATACGCAGTATTTT	-	TRBV6-5	few	TRBJ2-3
CASSPALWDHRATQYF	TGCGCCAGCAGCCCTGCCCTCTGGGACCACCGTGCGACCCAGTACTTC	-	TRBV5-1	-	TRBJ2-5
CAWTMNTGELFF	TGTGCCTGGACTATGAACACCGGGGAGCTGTTTTTT	-	TRBV30	-	TRBJ2-2
CASSYWAETQYF	TGTGCCAGCAGCTACTGGGCAGAGACCCAGTACTTC	-	TRBV7-9	-	TRBJ2-5
CAWIAGWAFF	TGTGCCTGGATTGCGGGGTGGGCTTTCTTT	-	TRBV30	-	TRBJ1-1
CASSQVSGGYNEQFF	TGCGCCAGCAGCCAAGTTAGCGGGGGGTACAATGAGCAGTTCTTC	TRBD2	TRBV4-1	-	TRBJ2-1
CAISDGSSYEQYF	TGTGCCATCAGTGACGGGAGCTCCTACGAGCAGTACTTC	-	TRBV10-3	-	TRBJ2-7
CASSVNAQETQYF	TGTGCCAGCAGCGTAAACGCCCAAGAGACCCAGTACTTC	-	TRBV9	-	TRBJ2-5
CASSEDWGYEQYF	TGTGCCAGCAGTGAGGATTGGGGCTACGAGCAGTACTTC	-	TRBV25-1	-	TRBJ2-7
CASSLSIGGPQYF	TGTGCCAGCAGTTTATCGATAGGGGGGCCCCAGTACTTC	-	TRBV27	-	TRBJ2-5
CASSVESANTGELFF	TGTGCCAGCAGCGTAGAGAGCGCGAACACCGGGGAGCTGTTTTTT	-	TRBV9	-	TRBJ2-2
CASSLEGGQPQNF	TGTGCCAGCAGTTTAGAGGGTGGTCAGCCCCAGAATTTT	-	TRBV27	-	TRBJ1-5
CASSEGFGRDGNNSPLHF	TGTGCCAGCAGTGAAGGTTTCGGAAGGGATGGAAATAATTCACCCCTCCACTTT	-	TRBV6-1	-	TRBJ1-6
CASSLPPRAFF	TGTGCCAGCAGCCTGCCCCCCCGAGCTTTCTTT	-	TRBV6-5	-	TRBJ1-1
CASSLRRGVQETQYF	TGTGCCAGCAGCCTCCGACGGGGAGTCCAAGAGACCCAGTACTTC	-	TRBV7-2	few	TRBJ2-5
CASSPTWTGGQYF	TGTGCCAGCAGCCCCACCTGGACTGGGGGGCAGTACTTC	-	TRBV6-5	-	TRBJ2-7
CAISELAGAGGNEQFF	TGTGCCATCAGTGAGTTGGCGGGGGCCGGTGGGAATGAGCAGTTCTTC	-	TRBV10-3	-	TRBJ2-1
CASSSPGTGSYGYTF	TGTGCCAGCAGCTCTCCCGGGACAGGGTCCTATGGCTACACCTTC	TRBD1	TRBV11-1	-	TRBJ1-2
CASSPETGLKAFF	TGTGCCAGTAGCCCAGAGACAGGTTTGAAAGCTTTCTTT	-	TRBV19	-	TRBJ1-1
CASSVAGENSPLHF	TGTGCCAGCAGCGTAGCAGGGGAAAATTCACCCCTCCACTTT	-	TRBV9	few	TRBJ1-6